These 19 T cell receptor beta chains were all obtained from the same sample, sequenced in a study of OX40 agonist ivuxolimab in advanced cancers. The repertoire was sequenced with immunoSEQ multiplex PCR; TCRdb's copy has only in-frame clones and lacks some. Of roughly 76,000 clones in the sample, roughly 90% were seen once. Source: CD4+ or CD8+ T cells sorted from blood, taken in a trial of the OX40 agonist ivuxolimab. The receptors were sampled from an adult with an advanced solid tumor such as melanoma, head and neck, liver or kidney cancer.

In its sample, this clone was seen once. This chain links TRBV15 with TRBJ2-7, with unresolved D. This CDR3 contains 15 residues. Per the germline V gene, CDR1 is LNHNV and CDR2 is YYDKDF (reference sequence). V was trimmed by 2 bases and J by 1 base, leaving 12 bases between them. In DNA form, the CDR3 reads TGTGCCACCAGCAGAAATCCCGGGCCTTCCTACGAGCAGTACTTC. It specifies CATSRNPGPSYEQYF.

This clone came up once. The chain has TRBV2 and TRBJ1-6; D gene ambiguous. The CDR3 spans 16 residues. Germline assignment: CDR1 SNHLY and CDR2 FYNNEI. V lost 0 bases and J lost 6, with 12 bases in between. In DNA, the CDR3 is TGTGCCAGCAGTGAAGCGCTTGCCTATATTAATTCACCCCTCCACTTT. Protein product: CASSEALAYINSPLHF.

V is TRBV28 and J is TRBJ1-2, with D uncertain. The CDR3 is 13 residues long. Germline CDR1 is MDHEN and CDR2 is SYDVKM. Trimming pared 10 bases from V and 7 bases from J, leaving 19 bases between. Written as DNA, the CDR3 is TGTGCCATTACAGAACGAACGAGCTCTGGCTACACCTTC. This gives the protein CAITERTSSGYTF.

The CDR3 nucleotides are TGTGCCAGTAGTATACCGGGGGCCCGCCTTTCTGGGGCCAACGTCCTGACTTTC. Translated, it gives CASSIPGARLSGANVLTF. The chain links TRBV19 to TRBJ2-6, with D perhaps given as TRBD1 or TRBD2 (6 bases each). This CDR3 contains 18 residues. The V end lost 2 bases, the J end lost 1 base, and 15 bases lay between the germline ends. CDR1 LNHDA and CDR2 SQIVND come from the germline V gene (reference sequence).

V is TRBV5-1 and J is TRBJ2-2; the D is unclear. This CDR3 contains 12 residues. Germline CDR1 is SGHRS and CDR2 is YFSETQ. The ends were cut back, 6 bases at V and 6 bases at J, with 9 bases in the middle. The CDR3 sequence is CASNVGAGELFF. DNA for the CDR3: TGCGCCAGCAACGTAGGAGCCGGGGAGCTGTTTTTT.

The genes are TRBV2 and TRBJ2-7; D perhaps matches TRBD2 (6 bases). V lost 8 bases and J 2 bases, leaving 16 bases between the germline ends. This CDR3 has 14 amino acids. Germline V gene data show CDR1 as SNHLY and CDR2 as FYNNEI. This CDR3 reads CASSRLGRAYEQYF. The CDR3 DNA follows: TGTGCCAGCTCTAGACTAGGTCGCGCCTACGAGCAGTACTTC.

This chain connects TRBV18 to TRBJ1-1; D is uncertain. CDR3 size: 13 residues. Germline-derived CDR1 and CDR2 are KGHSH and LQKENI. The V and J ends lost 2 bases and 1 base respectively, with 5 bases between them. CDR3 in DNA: TGTGCCAGCTCACCAGGTCAGAACACTGAAGCTTTCTTT. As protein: CASSPGQNTEAFF.

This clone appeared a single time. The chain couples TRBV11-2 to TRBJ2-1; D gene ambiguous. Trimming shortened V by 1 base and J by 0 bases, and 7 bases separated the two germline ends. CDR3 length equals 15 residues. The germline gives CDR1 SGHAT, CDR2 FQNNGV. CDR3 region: CASSLVKSSYNEQFF. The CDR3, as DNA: TGTGCCAGCAGCTTAGTCAAGAGCTCCTACAATGAGCAGTTCTTC.

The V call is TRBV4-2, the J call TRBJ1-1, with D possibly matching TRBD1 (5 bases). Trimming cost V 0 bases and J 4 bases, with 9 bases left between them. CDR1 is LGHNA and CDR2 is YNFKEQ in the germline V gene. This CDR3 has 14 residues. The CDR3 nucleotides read TGTGCCAGCAGCCAAGATGGGGGACGCACTGAAGCTTTCTTT. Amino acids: CASSQDGGRTEAFF.

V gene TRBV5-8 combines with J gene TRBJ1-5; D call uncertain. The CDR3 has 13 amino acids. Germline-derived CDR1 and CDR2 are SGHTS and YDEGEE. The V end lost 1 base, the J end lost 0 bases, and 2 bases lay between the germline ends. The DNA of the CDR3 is TGTGCCAGCAGCTTGTATAGCAATCAGCCCCAGCATTTT. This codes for CASSLYSNQPQHF.

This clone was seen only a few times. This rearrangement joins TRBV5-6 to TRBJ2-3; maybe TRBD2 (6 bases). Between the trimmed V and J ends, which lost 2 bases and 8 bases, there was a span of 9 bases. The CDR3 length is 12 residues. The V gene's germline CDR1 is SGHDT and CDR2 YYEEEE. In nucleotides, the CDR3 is TGTGCCAGCAGCTTACAGGAGGGTACGCAGTATTTT. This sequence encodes CASSLQEGTQYF.

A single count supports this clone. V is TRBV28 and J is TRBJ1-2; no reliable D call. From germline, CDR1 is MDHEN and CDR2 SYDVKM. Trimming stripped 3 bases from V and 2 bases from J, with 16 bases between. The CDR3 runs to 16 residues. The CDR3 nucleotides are TGTGCCAGCAGTTTTGGTAGAGCAGCAAGGAACTATGGCTACACCTTC. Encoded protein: CASSFGRAARNYGYTF.

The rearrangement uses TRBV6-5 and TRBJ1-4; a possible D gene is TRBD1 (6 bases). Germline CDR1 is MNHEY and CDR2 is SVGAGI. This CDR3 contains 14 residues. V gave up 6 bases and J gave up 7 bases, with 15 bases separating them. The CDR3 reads CASRGRGGREKLFF. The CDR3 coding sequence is TGTGCCAGCAGGGGGAGAGGGGGACGTGAAAAACTGTTTTTT.

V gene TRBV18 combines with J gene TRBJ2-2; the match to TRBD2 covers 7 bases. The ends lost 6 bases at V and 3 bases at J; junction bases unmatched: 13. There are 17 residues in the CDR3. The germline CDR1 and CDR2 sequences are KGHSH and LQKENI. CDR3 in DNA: TGTGCCAGCTCGTACACAGCAGCGGGACCGGACACCGGGGAGCTGTTTTTT. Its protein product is CASSYTAAGPDTGELFF.

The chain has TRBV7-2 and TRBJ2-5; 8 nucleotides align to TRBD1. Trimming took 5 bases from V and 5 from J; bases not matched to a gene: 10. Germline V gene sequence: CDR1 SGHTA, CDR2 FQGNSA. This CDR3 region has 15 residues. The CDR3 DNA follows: TGTGCCAGCAGCATCCGACAGGGGCCTTGGGAGACCCAGTACTTC. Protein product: CASSIRQGPWETQYF.

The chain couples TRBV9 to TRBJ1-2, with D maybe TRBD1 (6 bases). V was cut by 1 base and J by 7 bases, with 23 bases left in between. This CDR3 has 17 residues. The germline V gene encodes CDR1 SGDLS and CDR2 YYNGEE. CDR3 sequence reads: CASSVSGGASGGPGYTF. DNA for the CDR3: TGTGCCAGCAGCGTATCGGGAGGAGCCTCCGGGGGGCCTGGCTACACCTTC. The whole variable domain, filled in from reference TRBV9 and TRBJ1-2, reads DSGVTQTPKHLITATGQRVTLRCSPRSGDLSVYWYQQSLDQGLQFLIQYYNGEERAKGNILERFSAQQFPDLHSELNLSSLELGDSALYFCASSVSGGASGGPGYTFGSGTRLTVV.

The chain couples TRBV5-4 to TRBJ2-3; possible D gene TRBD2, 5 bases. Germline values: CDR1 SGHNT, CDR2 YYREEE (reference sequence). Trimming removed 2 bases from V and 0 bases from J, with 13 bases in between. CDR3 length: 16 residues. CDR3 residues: CASSFYLGGSTDTQYF. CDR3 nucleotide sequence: TGTGCCAGCAGCTTTTATCTAGGCGGGAGCACAGATACGCAGTATTTT. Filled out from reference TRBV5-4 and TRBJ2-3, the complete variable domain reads ETGVTQSPTHLIKTRGQQVTLRCSSQSGHNTVSWYQQALGQGPQFIFQYYREEENGRGNFPPRFSGLQFPNYSSELNVNALELDDSALYLCASSFYLGGSTDTQYFGPGTRLTVL.

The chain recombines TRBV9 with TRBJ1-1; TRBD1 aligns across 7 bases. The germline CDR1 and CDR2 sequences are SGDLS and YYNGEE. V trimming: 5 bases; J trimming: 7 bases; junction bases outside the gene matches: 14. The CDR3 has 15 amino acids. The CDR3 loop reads CASRRGDSGFGEAFF. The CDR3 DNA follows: TGTGCCAGCAGGAGGGGGGACAGCGGGTTCGGTGAAGCTTTCTTT.

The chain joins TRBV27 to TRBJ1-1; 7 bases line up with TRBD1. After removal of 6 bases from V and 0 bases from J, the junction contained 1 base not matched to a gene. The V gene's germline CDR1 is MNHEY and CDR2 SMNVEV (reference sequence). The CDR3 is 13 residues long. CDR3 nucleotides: TGTGCCAGCAGGACAGGGCTGAACACTGAAGCTTTCTTT. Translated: CASRTGLNTEAFF.